Sequencing of this T cell receptor beta chain was carried out in a study of T cell responses to AZD1222 COVID-19 vaccine. This CDR3 is 16 amino acids long. The V end lost 5 bases, the J end lost 1 base, and 17 bases lay between the germline ends. The germline gives CDR1 MDHEN, CDR2 SYDVKM. Study outcomes and limitations: At baseline, just six AZD1222 recipients tested seropositive. Compared with day 0, the breadth and depth of the Spike-specific TCR repertoire rose significantly after two doses of AZD1222.

Some clones are missing from TCRdb's copy, which holds only in-frame ones; the method was immunoSEQ multiplex PCR. The table records approximately 110,000 clones, roughly 89% of them present only once. For this clone: Its cognate antigen is unknown.

This clonotype was obtained from an adult who received the AZD1222 COVID-19 vaccine. The source material was peripheral blood, sampled 28 days after the second AZD1222 dose. This chain joins TRBV28 and TRBJ1-2, with D possibly matching TRBD1 (6 bases). CDR3 residues: CASSQLTGYGNYGYTF. Here the CDR3 DNA reads TGTGCCAGCAGTCAACTAACAGGGTATGGTAACTATGGCTACACCTTC.